This entry concerns a single T cell receptor beta chain. Both 60 Vbeta primers and 13 Jbeta primers went into the PCR. TCRdb keeps only in-frame clones here, not all; method: immunoSEQ multiplex PCR. The top ten clones hold about 4.4% of a sample with 150,000 to 200,000 clones, 79% of them seen once. The sample comes from a study of cytomegalovirus exposure and HLA in healthy donors. This CDR3 has 15 residues. V gave up 6 bases and J gave up 11 bases, with 24 bases separating them. Germline loops: CDR1 MNHEY, CDR2 SMNVEV (reference sequence). The sequenced sample consisted of PBMCs. The origin of this receptor is a young woman in good health and CMV-seropositive. The genes are TRBV27 and TRBJ2-3, with D possibly matching TRBD1 (6 bases). The CDR3 is CASSYDRSGVIGQYF. The CDR3 DNA is TGTGCCAGCAGCTATGACAGGTCCGGCGTGATCGGGCAGTATTTT.